The sequence of this T cell receptor beta chain was determined in a study of shared T cell receptors in the human thymus. The germline CDR1 and CDR2 sequences are SGHAT and FQNNGV. This CDR3 comprises 18 residues. The V and J ends lost 5 bases and 5 bases, in that order; junction bases with no gene match: 13. The table came from immunoSEQ multiplex PCR; TCRdb's copy has only in-frame clones and leaves some out. The sample gives about 610,000 clones, roughly 90% of which show up once; 0.0095% to 0.012% is in the top ten. These same data were also listed under a study on human thymus T cells. That source adds: Apparent skewing of V and J gene usage characterized both thymic and blood repertoires. What related research reported was that thymic repertoires overlapped highly among unrelated individuals.

What was sequenced was thymocytes. The TCR originated in a boy in the first two years of life with a congenital heart defect. The chain carries TRBV11-2 and TRBJ2-1, with 12 nucleotides matching TRBD2. The CDR3 DNA is TGTGCCAGCAGCATTTATAACCGACTAGCGGGAGTGGACAATGAGCAGTTCTTC. This gives the protein CASSIYNRLAGVDNEQFF. The full variable domain, rest sourced from reference TRBV11-2 and TRBJ2-1, is EAGVAQSPRYKIIEKRQSVAFWCNPISGHATLYWYQQILGQGPKLLIQFQNNGVVDDSQLPKDRFSAERLKGVDSTLKIQPAKLEDSAVYLCASSIYNRLAGVDNEQFFGPGTRLTVL.